This TCR beta chain was observed in a study of monozygotic twins with cystic fibrosis. Whole-study results and caveats: No link emerged between shared CDR3 counts and age, concordance or severity.

The CDR3 sequence is 15 residues long. V lost 5 bases, J lost 5 bases, and 6 bases stayed unmatched. Germline lookup yields CDR1 SGHTA and CDR2 FQGTGA. Concerning this clone: Its antigen is unknown.

Profiled with immunoSEQ multiplex PCR; TCRdb holds only in-frame clones, not every one. The table records tens of thousands of clones, about 87% of them present only once. The sequenced material came from blood. This chain links TRBV7-3 with TRBJ2-5; 12 nucleotides line up with TRBD2. This clonotype originated in a girl aged 2 to 9 with cystic fibrosis. This CDR3 reads CASSPLAGGRETQYF. DNA for the CDR3: TGTGCCAGCAGCCCTCTAGCGGGGGGGCGGGAGACCCAGTACTTC.